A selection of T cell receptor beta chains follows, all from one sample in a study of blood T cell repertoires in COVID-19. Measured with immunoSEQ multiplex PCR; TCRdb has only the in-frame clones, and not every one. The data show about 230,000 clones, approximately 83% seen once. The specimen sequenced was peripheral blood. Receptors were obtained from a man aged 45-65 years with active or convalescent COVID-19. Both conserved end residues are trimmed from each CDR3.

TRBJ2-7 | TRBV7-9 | ASSQGTLAYEQY
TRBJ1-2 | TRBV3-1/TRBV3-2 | ASSQTTGYYGYT
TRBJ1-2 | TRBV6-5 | ASPGGGPRVRYT
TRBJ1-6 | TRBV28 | ASRERDSNSPLH
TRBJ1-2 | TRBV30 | AWRILGQDHGYT
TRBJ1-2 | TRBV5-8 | ASSTSGGTANYGYT
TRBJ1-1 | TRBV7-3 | ASSLTGKGTEAF
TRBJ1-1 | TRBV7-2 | ASSFQGAQGRAF
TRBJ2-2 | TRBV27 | ASSLWASTGELF
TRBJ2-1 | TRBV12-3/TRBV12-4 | ASSSQGNEQF
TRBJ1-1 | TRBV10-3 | ARRDTLNTEAF
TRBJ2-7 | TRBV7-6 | ASSFAPGQGSHEQY
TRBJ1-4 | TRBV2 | ASSGQGRGEKLF
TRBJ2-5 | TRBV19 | ASSIWTSGGQETQY